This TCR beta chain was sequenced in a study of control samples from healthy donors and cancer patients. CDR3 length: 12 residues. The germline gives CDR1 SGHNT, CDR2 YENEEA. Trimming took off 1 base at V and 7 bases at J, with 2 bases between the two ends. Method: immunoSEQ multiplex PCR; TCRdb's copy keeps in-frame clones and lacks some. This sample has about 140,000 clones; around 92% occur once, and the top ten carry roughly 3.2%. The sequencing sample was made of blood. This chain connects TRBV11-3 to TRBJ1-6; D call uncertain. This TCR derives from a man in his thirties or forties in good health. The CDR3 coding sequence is TGTGCCAGCAGCTTAGGGAATTCACCCCTCCACTTT. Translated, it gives CASSLGNSPLHF.